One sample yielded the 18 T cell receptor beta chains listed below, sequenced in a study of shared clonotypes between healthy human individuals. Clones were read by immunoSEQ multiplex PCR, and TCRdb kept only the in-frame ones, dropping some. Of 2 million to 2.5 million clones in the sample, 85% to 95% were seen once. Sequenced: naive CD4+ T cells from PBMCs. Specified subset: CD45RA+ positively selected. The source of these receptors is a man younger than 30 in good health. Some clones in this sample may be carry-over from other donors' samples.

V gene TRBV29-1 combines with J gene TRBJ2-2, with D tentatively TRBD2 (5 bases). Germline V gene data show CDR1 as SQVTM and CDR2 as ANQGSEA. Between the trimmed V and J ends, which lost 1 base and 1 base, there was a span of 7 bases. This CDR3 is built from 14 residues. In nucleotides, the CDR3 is TGCAGCGTTGAAGGGGCGGGGAACACCGGGGAGCTGTTTTTT. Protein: CSVEGAGNTGELFF.

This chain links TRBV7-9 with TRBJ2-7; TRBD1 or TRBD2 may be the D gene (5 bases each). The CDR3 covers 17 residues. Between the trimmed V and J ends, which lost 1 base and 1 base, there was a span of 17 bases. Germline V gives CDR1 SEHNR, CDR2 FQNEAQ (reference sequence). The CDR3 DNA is TGTGCCAGCAGCTTAGGGGGTTGGGACGCAAATTCCTACGAGCAGTACTTC. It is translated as CASSLGGWDANSYEQYF.

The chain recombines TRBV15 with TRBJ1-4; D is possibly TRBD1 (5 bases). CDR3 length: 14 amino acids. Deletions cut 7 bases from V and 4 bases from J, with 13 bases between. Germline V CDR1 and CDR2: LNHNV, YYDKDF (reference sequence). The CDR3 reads CATNPGLFNEKLFF. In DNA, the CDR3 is TGTGCCACCAACCCGGGACTCTTTAATGAAAAACTGTTTTTT.

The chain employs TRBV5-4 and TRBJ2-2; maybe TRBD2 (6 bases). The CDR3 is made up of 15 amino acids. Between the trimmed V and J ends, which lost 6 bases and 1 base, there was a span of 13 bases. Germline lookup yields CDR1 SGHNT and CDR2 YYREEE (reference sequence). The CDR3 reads CASTHGGKNTGELFF. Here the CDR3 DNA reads TGTGCCAGCACCCACGGCGGGAAGAACACCGGGGAGCTGTTTTTT.

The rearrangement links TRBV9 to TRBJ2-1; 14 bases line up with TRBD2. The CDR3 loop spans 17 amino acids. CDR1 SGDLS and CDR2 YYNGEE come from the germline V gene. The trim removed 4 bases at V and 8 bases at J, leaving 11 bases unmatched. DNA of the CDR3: TGTGCCAGCAGCTCAGCGGGGGGACTAGCGGGAGTCTATGAGCAGTTCTTC. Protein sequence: CASSSAGGLAGVYEQFF. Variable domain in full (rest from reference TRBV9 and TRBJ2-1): DSGVTQTPKHLITATGQRVTLRCSPRSGDLSVYWYQQSLDQGLQFLIQYYNGEERAKGNILERFSAQQFPDLHSELNLSSLELGDSALYFCASSSAGGLAGVYEQFFGPGTRLTVL.

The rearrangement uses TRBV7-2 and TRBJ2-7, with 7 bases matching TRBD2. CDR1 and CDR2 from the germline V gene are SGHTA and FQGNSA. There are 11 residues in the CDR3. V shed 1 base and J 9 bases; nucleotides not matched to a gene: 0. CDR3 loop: CASSLGGGQYF. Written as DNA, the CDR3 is TGTGCCAGCAGCTTAGGCGGGGGGCAGTACTTC.

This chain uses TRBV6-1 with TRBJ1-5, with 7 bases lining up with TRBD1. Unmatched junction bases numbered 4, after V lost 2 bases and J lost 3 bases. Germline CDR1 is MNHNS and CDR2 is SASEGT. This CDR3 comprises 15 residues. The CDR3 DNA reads TGTGCCAGCAGTGAACTGGACAGGTTCAATCAGCCCCAGCATTTT. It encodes CASSELDRFNQPQHF.

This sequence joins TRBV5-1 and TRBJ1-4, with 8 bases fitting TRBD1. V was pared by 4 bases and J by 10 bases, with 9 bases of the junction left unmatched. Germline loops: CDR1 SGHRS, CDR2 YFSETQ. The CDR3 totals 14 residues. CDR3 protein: CASSPLDRGGKLFF. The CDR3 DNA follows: TGCGCCAGCAGCCCCCTAGACAGGGGCGGAAAACTGTTTTTT. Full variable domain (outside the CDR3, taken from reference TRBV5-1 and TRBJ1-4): KAGVTQTPRYLIKTRGQQVTLSCSPISGHRSVSWYQQTPGQGLQFLFEYFSETQRNKGNFPGRFSGRQFSNSRSEMNVSTLELGDSALYLCASSPLDRGGKLFFGSGTQLSVL.

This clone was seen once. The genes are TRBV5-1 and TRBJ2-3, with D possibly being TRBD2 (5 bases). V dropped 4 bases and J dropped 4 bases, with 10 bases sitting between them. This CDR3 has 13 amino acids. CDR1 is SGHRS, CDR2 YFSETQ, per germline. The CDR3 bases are TGCGCCAGCAGCCCCCGGAGGCCAGATACGCAGTATTTT. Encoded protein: CASSPRRPDTQYF.

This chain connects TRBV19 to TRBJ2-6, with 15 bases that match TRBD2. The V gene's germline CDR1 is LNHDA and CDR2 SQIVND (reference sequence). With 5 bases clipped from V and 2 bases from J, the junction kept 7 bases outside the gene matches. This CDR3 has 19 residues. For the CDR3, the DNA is TGTGCCAGTAGTTCAACCGGGACTAGCGGGAGGACTGGGGCCAACGTCCTGACTTTC. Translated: CASSSTGTSGRTGANVLTF.

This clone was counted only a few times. This CDR3 reads CASSQAAGVRTGELFF. CDR3 sequence (DNA): TGTGCCAGCAGCCAAGCCGCGGGAGTACGCACCGGGGAGCTGTTTTTT. The genes are TRBV4-2 and TRBJ2-2; 7 nucleotides align to TRBD2. Germline lookup yields CDR1 LGHNA and CDR2 YNFKEQ. The CDR3 has 16 residues. V lost 1 base to trimming and J lost 4 bases; unmatched junction nucleotides: 6.

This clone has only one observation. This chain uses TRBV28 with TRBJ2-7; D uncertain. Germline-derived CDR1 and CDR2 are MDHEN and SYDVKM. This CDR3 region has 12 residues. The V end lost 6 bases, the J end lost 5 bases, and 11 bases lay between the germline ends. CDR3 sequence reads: CASSLEYNEQYF. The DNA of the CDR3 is TGTGCCAGCAGCCTAGAGTACAACGAGCAGTACTTC.

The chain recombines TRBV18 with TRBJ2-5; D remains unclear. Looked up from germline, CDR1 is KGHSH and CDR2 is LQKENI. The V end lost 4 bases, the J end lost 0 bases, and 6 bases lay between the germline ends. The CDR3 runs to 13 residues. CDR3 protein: CASSRPNQETQYF. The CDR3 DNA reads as TGTGCCAGCTCACGTCCTAACCAAGAGACCCAGTACTTC.

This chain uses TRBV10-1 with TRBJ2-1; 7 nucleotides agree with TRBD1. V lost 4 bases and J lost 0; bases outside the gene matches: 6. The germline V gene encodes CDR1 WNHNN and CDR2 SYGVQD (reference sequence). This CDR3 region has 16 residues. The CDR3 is CASSGGQASSYNEQFF. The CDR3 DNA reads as TGCGCCAGCAGTGGAGGACAGGCAAGCTCCTACAATGAGCAGTTCTTC.

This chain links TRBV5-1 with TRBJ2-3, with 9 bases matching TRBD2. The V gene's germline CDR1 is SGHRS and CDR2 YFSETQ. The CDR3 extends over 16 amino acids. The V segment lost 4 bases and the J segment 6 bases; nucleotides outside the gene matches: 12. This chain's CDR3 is CASSPSAGGPWDTQYF. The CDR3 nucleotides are TGCGCCAGCAGCCCCTCGGCGGGAGGGCCTTGGGATACGCAGTATTTT.

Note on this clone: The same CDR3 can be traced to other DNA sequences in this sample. The CDR3 bases are TGTGCCAGCAGTTACTATGGGGGCGCCGGAAACACCATATATTTT. The encoded protein is CASSYYGGAGNTIYF. The rearrangement links TRBV6-5 to TRBJ1-3, with D maybe TRBD1 (6 bases). V dropped 1 base and J dropped 4 bases, with 11 bases sitting between them. CDR1 and CDR2 from the germline V gene are MNHEY and SVGAGI. CDR3 length: 15 amino acids.

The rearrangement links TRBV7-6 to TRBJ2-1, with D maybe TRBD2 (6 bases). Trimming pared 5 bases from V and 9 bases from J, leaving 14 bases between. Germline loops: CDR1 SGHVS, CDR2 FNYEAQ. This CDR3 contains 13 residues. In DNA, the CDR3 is TGTGCCAGCAGCCCACTCGGGGGTGGTGAGCAGTTCTTC. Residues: CASSPLGGGEQFF.

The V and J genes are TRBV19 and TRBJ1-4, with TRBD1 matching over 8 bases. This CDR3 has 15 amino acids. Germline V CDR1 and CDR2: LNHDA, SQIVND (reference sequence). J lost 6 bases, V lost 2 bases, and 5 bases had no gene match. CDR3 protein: CASSITGTGYEKLFF. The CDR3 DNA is TGTGCCAGTAGTATAACCGGGACAGGTTATGAAAAACTGTTTTTT.